These T cell receptor beta chains were read from a single sample in a study of OX40 agonist ivuxolimab in advanced cancers. Some clones are missing from TCRdb's copy, which holds only in-frame ones; the method was immunoSEQ multiplex PCR. The data contain about 59,000 clones, 80% to 90% of them seen just once; the ten biggest clones take up approximately 4.8%. The specimen was CD4+ or CD8+ T cells sorted from blood, collected in a trial of the OX40 agonist ivuxolimab. All receptors come from an adult with an advanced solid tumor such as melanoma, head and neck, liver or kidney cancer. The CDR3 runs from the conserved cysteine through the conserved F or W. The D gene is left open where the match is weak. Rows may omit the clone size; those that give it use once, few, many or a size class.

V	size	J	D	DNA	CDR3
TRBV5-1	few	TRBJ1-1	TRBD1	TGCGCCAGCAGCTTGGCCGGAGACAGGGTTATAGTCACTGAAGCTTTCTTT	CASSLAGDRVIVTEAFF
TRBV5-3	once	TRBJ1-5	-	TGTGCCAGAAGCACTGACGGACGAACTAATCAGCCCCAGCATTTT	CARSTDGRTNQPQHF
TRBV11-2	-	TRBJ2-4	TRBD2	TGTGCCAGCAGCTTAAGCGGGAAGAGTTTTAACATTCAGTACTTC	CASSLSGKSFNIQYF
TRBV7-9	-	TRBJ2-3	-	TGTGCCAGCAGCTGGGGACAAAGTAGCACAGATACGCAGTATTTT	CASSWGQSSTDTQYF
TRBV28	-	TRBJ1-1	-	TGTGCCACCAGGGCCTTGAACACTGAAGCTTTCTTT	CATRALNTEAFF
TRBV18	-	TRBJ1-5	TRBD1	TGTGCCAGCTCAGAGACAGGGGGGGGTTTACAGCCCCAGCATTTT	CASSETGGGLQPQHF
TRBV5-1	-	TRBJ1-1	-	TGCGCCAGCAGCTTGGCCTCCTTAAACACTGAAGCTTTCTTT	CASSLASLNTEAFF
TRBV28	-	TRBJ2-7	-	TGTGCCAGCAGTCCGCAGGGTCTAGAGCAGTACTTC	CASSPQGLEQYF
TRBV6-1	once	TRBJ2-5	TRBD1	TGTGCCAGCGGAACAGGGGGCAATCGGGAGACCCAGTACTTC	CASGTGGNRETQYF
TRBV7-7	-	TRBJ1-1	-	TGTGCTAGCAGCACCTATGTGGGGGGAGACACTGAAGCTTTCTTT	CASSTYVGGDTEAFF
TRBV5-1	once	TRBJ2-5	-	TGCGCCAGCAGCTCTTTTTTAGGGAGAGAGACCCAGTACTTC	CASSSFLGRETQYF
TRBV5-6	once	TRBJ2-5	TRBD2	TGTGCCAGCAGCCTCATTAGCGGGAGTTCTCAAGAGACCCAGTACTTC	CASSLISGSSQETQYF
TRBV7-6	-	TRBJ1-3	-	TGTGCCAGCAGCCCAGAATGGGTCTTTGGAAACACCATATATTTT	CASSPEWVFGNTIYF
TRBV28	once	TRBJ2-5	-	TGTGCCAGCAAGGCGGAGACCCAGTACTTC	CASKAETQYF
TRBV5-5	-	TRBJ1-4	-	TGTGCCAGCAGCTCTCGACAGCGGTTTGGTGAAAAACTGTTTTTT	CASSSRQRFGEKLFF
TRBV7-8	-	TRBJ2-1	TRBD2	TGTGCCAGCAGCTTGGAGCGGGGGTCCTACAATGAGCAGTTCTTC	CASSLERGSYNEQFF
TRBV6-1	-	TRBJ2-7	-	TGTGCCAGCAGTGACTTTAGCGGCTTAGTGTCCCCCTACGAGCAGTACTTC	CASSDFSGLVSPYEQYF
TRBV2	-	TRBJ2-7	-	TGTGCCACCCTTCCCGGACGTTACGACGAGCAGTACTTC	CATLPGRYDEQYF
TRBV2	-	TRBJ1-1	-	TGTGCCAGCAGACCGCTTCTTGGTTACACTGAAGCTTTCTTT	CASRPLLGYTEAFF
TRBV30	few	TRBJ1-1	-	TGTGCCTGGAGTGGTCAGGGATACACTGAAGCTTTCTTT	CAWSGQGYTEAFF
TRBV4-2	once	TRBJ2-1	TRBD2	TGTGCCAGCAGCGGGGGAGGGACCTACAATGAGCAGTTCTTC	CASSGGGTYNEQFF
TRBV14	-	TRBJ2-1	TRBD1	TGTGCCAGCAGCCAAGGCCCCCTTGGGAGACAGGGGGCGAAGAATGAGCAGTTCTTC	CASSQGPLGRQGAKNEQFF